The T cell receptor beta chain under discussion was sequenced for a study of regulatory T cells in long-lasting Graves disease. Overall study results and limits: The TCR repertoire of persistent Graves' patients was less diverse than that of newly diagnosed ones.

Noted time point: persistent/refractory GD, antithyroid drugs over 5 years with positive TRAb. From PBMCs, RNA was extracted and then used to make the TCR library. A volume of approximately 10 milliliters of peripheral blood was collected in EDTA tubes. About this clonotype itself: No antigen is known for it.

The CDR3 consists of 13 residues. Between the trimmed V and J ends, which lost 6 bases and 2 bases, there was a span of 8 bases. CDR1 and CDR2 (germline): LNHDA, SQIVND (reference sequence). Investigators prepared the TCR beta libraries by applying iRepertoire HTBI primers and Arm-PCR of CDR3 regions. MiXCR was run by TCRdb on the multiplex PCR reads, yielding one entry per CDR3 protein. The sample shows about half a million distinct CDR3 sequences, about 22% of them seen only once. This rearrangement joins TRBV19 to TRBJ1-3, with D unresolved. The receptor comes from a female donor with Graves disease. This specimen was peripheral blood mononuclear cells (PBMCs), taken when the disease was refractory, from a patient treated with antithyroid drugs. In DNA, the CDR3 is TGTGCCAGTAGGGCAGAGGCTGGAAACACCATATATTTT. Translating gives CASRAEAGNTIYF. Looking up the rest from reference TRBV19 and TRBJ1-3 gives the full variable domain: DGGITQSPKYLFRKEGQNVTLSCEQNLNHDAMYWYRQDPGQGLRLIYYSQIVNDFQKGDIAEGYSVSREKKESFPLTVTSAQKNPTAFYLCASRAEAGNTIYFGEGSWLTVV.